Shown below are 28 T cell receptor beta chains from a single sample sequenced in a study of T cell responses to AZD1222 COVID-19 vaccine. The method was immunoSEQ multiplex PCR; TCRdb's version includes in-frame clones alone and lacks a portion of them. The sample includes 90,000 to 120,000 clones, around 90% of them seen just once. Sequenced material: peripheral blood, taken on day 0 of AZD1222 vaccination. The receptor set was obtained from an adult in good health.

The V call is TRBV29-1, the J call TRBJ1-1, with a possible D match to TRBD1 (5 bases). Germline lookup yields CDR1 SQVTM and CDR2 ANQGSEA. V dropped 7 bases and J dropped 5 bases, with 17 bases sitting between them. This CDR3 comprises 13 residues. CDR3 residues: CSARRGVETEAFF. The CDR3 DNA reads as TGCAGCGCCCGCCGGGGGGTAGAGACTGAAGCTTTCTTT.

The rearrangement uses TRBV6-6 and TRBJ1-5; D is unclear. The CDR3 has 14 residues. Germline loops: CDR1 MNHNY, CDR2 SVGAGI (reference sequence). The V end was cut by 7 bases, the J end by 0 bases, with 10 bases between. CDR3 bases: TGTGCCAGCAAGCGGGAACCTAGCAATCAGCCCCAGCATTTT. Its protein is CASKREPSNQPQHF.

The chain couples TRBV11-2 to TRBJ1-6; D perhaps matches TRBD1 (5 bases). With 5 bases removed from V and 0 bases from J, the gap between germline ends came to 14 bases. There are 17 residues in the CDR3. Per germline, CDR1 SGHAT and CDR2 FQNNGV. CDR3 sequence (DNA): TGTGCCAGCAGCCCCAGGGTTTCGAGCTCCTATAATTCACCCCTCCACTTT. Encoded protein: CASSPRVSSSYNSPLHF. The variable domain in full, completed from reference TRBV11-2 and TRBJ1-6, reads EAGVAQSPRYKIIEKRQSVAFWCNPISGHATLYWYQQILGQGPKLLIQFQNNGVVDDSQLPKDRFSAERLKGVDSTLKIQPAKLEDSAVYLCASSPRVSSSYNSPLHFGNGTRLTVT.

CDR3 loop: CASSISTGTIIYEQYF. CDR3 DNA: TGTGCCAGTAGTATTAGCACCGGGACTATTATCTACGAGCAGTACTTC. This chain uses TRBV19 with TRBJ2-7; 7 bases map to TRBD2. With V trimmed by 3 bases and J by 3 bases, 11 bases remained unmatched. CDR1 is LNHDA and CDR2 is SQIVND in the germline V gene (reference sequence). The CDR3 runs to 16 residues.

The chain joins TRBV5-1 to TRBJ1-5; maybe TRBD1 (5 bases). Germline values: CDR1 SGHRS, CDR2 YFSETQ. Between the trimmed V and J ends, which lost 0 bases and 0 bases, there was a span of 13 bases. The CDR3 has 17 amino acids. CDR3 coding DNA: TGCGCCAGCAGCTTGGGTGCGGGGACCCATAGCAATCAGCCCCAGCATTTT. This encodes CASSLGAGTHSNQPQHF.

J is TRBJ2-2 and V is TRBV12-3 or TRBV12-4; D not resolved. Deletions cut 2 bases from V and 2 bases from J, with 3 bases between. The CDR3 has 13 amino acids. CDR3 sequence: CASSLINTGELFF. The CDR3 DNA is TGTGCCAGCAGTTTAATAAACACCGGGGAGCTGTTTTTT.

CDR3 amino acids: CASSQDYRRDYGYTF. The CDR3 coding sequence is TGTGCCAGCAGCCAAGACTATCGGAGGGACTATGGCTACACCTTC. V usage is TRBV3-1 (or the pseudogene TRBV3-2) and J usage is TRBJ1-2, with no clear D. The CDR3 contains 15 residues. Germline V lookup: CDR1 LGHDT, CDR2 YNNKEL (reference sequence). The V and J ends lost 0 bases and 3 bases respectively, with 11 bases between them.

The chain recombines TRBV7-8 with TRBJ2-1; 9 bases agree with TRBD2. Germline-derived CDR1 and CDR2 are SGHVS and FQNEAQ. V was pared by 5 bases and J by 0 bases, with 5 bases of the junction left unmatched. The CDR3 has 16 amino acids. CDR3: CASSLSSGSSYNEQFF. The CDR3 DNA reads as TGTGCCAGCAGCCTAAGTAGCGGGAGCTCCTACAATGAGCAGTTCTTC.

The chain employs TRBV5-4 and TRBJ1-6; weak D call: TRBD1 (5 bases). Germline CDR1 and CDR2: SGHNT and YYREEE (reference sequence). The V end lost 0 bases, the J end lost 7 bases, and 17 bases lay between the germline ends. This CDR3 has 17 residues. In DNA, the CDR3 is TGTGCCAGCAGCTTGGGGGGACCGCACCCGGGGAATTCACCCCTCCACTTT. Protein: CASSLGGPHPGNSPLHF.

The rearrangement uses TRBV7-3 and TRBJ2-5; 10 bases are a match to TRBD2. The V segment lost 5 bases and the J segment 5 bases; nucleotides outside the gene matches: 8. CDR3 length: 15 residues. Germline values: CDR1 SGHTA, CDR2 FQGTGA. The CDR3 spells CASSPGSGGAETQYF. The DNA of the CDR3 is TGTGCCAGCAGCCCGGGCAGCGGGGGGGCGGAGACCCAGTACTTC.

V gene TRBV28 combines with J gene TRBJ1-1; D remains unclear. Germline loops: CDR1 MDHEN, CDR2 SYDVKM. The CDR3 has 13 amino acids. The V and J ends lost 6 bases and 3 bases respectively, with 11 bases between them. As DNA, the CDR3 is TGTGCCAGCAGACGGAGGATTTACACTGAAGCTTTCTTT. It is translated as CASRRRIYTEAFF.

To note about this clone: Other nucleotide sequences in the sample specify the same CDR3. The rearrangement links TRBV9 to TRBJ2-3, with D unclear. The germline V gene has CDR1 SGDLS and CDR2 YYNGEE. The CDR3 extends over 13 amino acids. Trimming pared 2 bases from V and 3 bases from J, leaving 7 bases between. Here the CDR3 DNA reads TGTGCCAGCAGCGTTGACTCTACAGATACGCAGTATTTT. It encodes CASSVDSTDTQYF.

The chain joins TRBV7-6 to TRBJ2-6, with D uncertain. Per the germline V gene, CDR1 is SGHVS and CDR2 is FNYEAQ. Trimming cost V 3 bases and J 5 bases, with 11 bases left between them. The CDR3 runs 15 residues. The CDR3 region is CASSLESSRANVLTF. The CDR3 DNA reads as TGTGCCAGCAGCTTGGAGTCGAGCCGGGCCAACGTCCTGACTTTC.

V and J are TRBV19 and TRBJ1-6; D remains ambiguous. The germline V and J ends were trimmed by 5 bases and 8 bases, with 7 bases remaining between them. The CDR3 loop spans 12 amino acids. CDR1 is LNHDA, CDR2 SQIVND, per germline (reference sequence). The CDR3 sequence: CASSLRYSPLHF. The DNA of the CDR3 is TGTGCCAGTAGTCTTAGGTATTCACCCCTCCACTTT. Full variable domain (remainder filled in from reference TRBV19 and TRBJ1-6): DGGITQSPKYLFRKEGQNVTLSCEQNLNHDAMYWYRQDPGQGLRLIYYSQIVNDFQKGDIAEGYSVSREKKESFPLTVTSAQKNPTAFYLCASSLRYSPLHFGNGTRLTVT.

The rearrangement links TRBV7-7 to TRBJ2-7; D is possibly TRBD1 or TRBD2 (7 bases each). Trimming stripped 1 base from V and 4 bases from J, with 14 bases between. Germline-derived CDR1 and CDR2 are SSHAT and FNYEAQ (reference sequence). This CDR3 comprises 15 residues. For the CDR3, the DNA is TGTGCCAGCAGCTTAGGACAGGGAGGGACATACGAGCAGTACTTC. It translates to CASSLGQGGTYEQYF.

The chain joins TRBV20-1 to TRBJ1-2, with D perhaps matching TRBD1 (6 bases). This CDR3 is built from 11 residues. Per germline, CDR1 DFQATT and CDR2 SNEGSKA (reference sequence). The CDR3 sequence is CSVTGSYGYTF. The CDR3 region has the DNA TGCAGCGTGACAGGCTCCTATGGCTACACCTTC.

This rearrangement joins TRBV11-2 to TRBJ1-2, with 8 bases fitting TRBD1. From germline, CDR1 is SGHAT and CDR2 FQNNGV. The CDR3 has 14 residues. Losses at the gene ends were 5 bases for V and 4 bases for J; bases not matched to a gene: 6. This chain's CDR3 is CASSADRGLYGYTF. The CDR3 DNA is TGTGCCAGCAGCGCCGACAGGGGTCTCTATGGCTACACCTTC.

The genes are TRBV3-1 (or the pseudogene TRBV3-2) and TRBJ1-4; weak D call: TRBD1 (5 bases). V was shortened by 8 bases and J by 16 bases, with 17 bases between the two germline ends. Germline-derived CDR1 and CDR2 are LGHDT and YNNKEL (reference sequence). This CDR3 has 11 amino acids. CDR3 residues: CASGSPGIRFF. The DNA of the CDR3 is TGTGCCAGCGGTTCCCCAGGGATTCGGTTTTTT.

The chain joins TRBV6-4 to TRBJ2-3, with D possibly being TRBD2 (6 bases). CDR1 is MRHNA, CDR2 SNTAGT, per germline. CDR3 length: 15 residues. The germline V and J ends were trimmed by 2 bases and 0 bases, with 9 bases remaining between them. CDR3 region: CASSDEAGSTDTQYF. CDR3 coding DNA: TGTGCCAGCAGTGACGAGGCGGGGAGCACAGATACGCAGTATTTT.

The table lists this clone with a count of one. The V gene is TRBV7-2, the J gene TRBJ2-7; TRBD2 is a possible D gene (5 bases). The CDR3 length is 12 residues. Trimming removed 5 bases at V and 5 bases at J, with 10 bases between. The germline V gene has CDR1 SGHTA and CDR2 FQGNSA. CDR3 DNA sequence: TGTGCCAGCAGCCCGAGGCGGGACGAGCAGTACTTC. It specifies CASSPRRDEQYF.

This rearrangement joins TRBV4-3 to TRBJ2-6, with D maybe TRBD2 (6 bases). The CDR3 contains 17 residues. Germline V gene lookup returns CDR1 LGHNA and CDR2 YSLEER. The V end was cut by 0 bases, the J end by 0 bases, with 9 bases between. CDR3: CASSQEGEASGANVLTF. For the CDR3, the DNA is TGCGCCAGCAGCCAAGAGGGGGAGGCCTCTGGGGCCAACGTCCTGACTTTC.

This clone was counted between two and nine times. The chain uses TRBV6-4 and TRBJ2-2; unclear D gene. Germline V gives CDR1 MRHNA, CDR2 SNTAGT. The CDR3 is made up of 15 amino acids. V was cut by 2 bases and J by 0 bases, with 7 bases left in between. CDR3 sequence reads: CASSDGSTNTGELFF. The CDR3 bases are TGTGCCAGCAGTGACGGCTCTACGAACACCGGGGAGCTGTTTTTT.

V is TRBV12-3 or TRBV12-4 and J is TRBJ1-5; the D is unclear. The CDR3 contains 13 residues. Deletions cut 7 bases from V and 2 bases from J, with 9 bases between. CDR3 residues: CASTQQGNQPQHF. The CDR3 DNA reads TGTGCCAGCACCCAACAAGGCAATCAGCCCCAGCATTTT.

This chain uses TRBV5-4 with TRBJ1-2; TRBD1 is a possible D gene (5 bases). CDR1 is SGHNT and CDR2 is YYREEE in the germline V gene (reference sequence). Trimming cost V 4 bases and J 11 bases, with 15 bases left between them. CDR3 length equals 12 residues. As DNA, the CDR3 is TGTGCCAGCAGCCGGGGGTACTCTGGTTACACCTTC. Encoded protein: CASSRGYSGYTF.

This chain uses TRBV3-1 (or the pseudogene TRBV3-2) with TRBJ1-2; no clear D gene. Looked up from germline, CDR1 is LGHDT and CDR2 is YNNKEL (reference sequence). The CDR3 runs 15 residues. The ends were cut back, 1 base at V and 3 bases at J, with 12 bases in the middle. CDR3: CASSQGGPKDYGYTF. The CDR3 DNA follows: TGTGCCAGCAGCCAAGGAGGGCCTAAGGACTATGGCTACACCTTC.

V is TRBV5-1 and J is TRBJ1-4; D is undetermined. V gave up 3 bases and J gave up 8 bases, with 11 bases separating them. This CDR3 has 13 amino acids. CDR1 and CDR2 (germline): SGHRS, YFSETQ. The CDR3 sequence is CASSSRAQEKLFF. The DNA of the CDR3 is TGCGCCAGCAGCTCCCGGGCCCAAGAAAAACTGTTTTTT.

The chain is built from TRBV6-4 and TRBJ2-5; tentative D call: TRBD2 (5 bases). This CDR3 contains 16 residues. The germline gives CDR1 MRHNA, CDR2 SNTAGT. With 2 bases removed from V and 1 base from J, the gap between germline ends came to 14 bases. Written as DNA, the CDR3 is TGTGCCAGCAGTGACCAGGAGCGGACCTTCCAAGAGACCCAGTACTTC. Its protein product is CASSDQERTFQETQYF.

This chain links TRBV4-2 with TRBJ2-7, with D perhaps matching TRBD1 or TRBD2 (5 bases each). The CDR3 has 14 amino acids. Trimming cost V 8 bases and J 5 bases, with 19 bases left between them. The germline V gene encodes CDR1 LGHNA and CDR2 YNFKEQ. The CDR3 here is CASGPEVGPHEQYF. The CDR3 bases are TGTGCCAGCGGTCCGGAGGTGGGGCCACACGAGCAGTACTTC.